This T cell receptor beta chain emerged from a study of T cell responses to AZD1222 COVID-19 vaccine. Notes on the study in general: Nearly half of spike-specific TCRs reportedly target variant regions that are unmutated in the B.1.351 and B.1.1.7 variants. Baseline seropositivity occurred in only six AZD1222 recipients. White British ancestry dominated among donors, who included more females, and clonal diversity was possibly underestimated. Repertoire sampling occurred only after the peak T cell response.

Germline values: CDR1 SGHRS, CDR2 YFSETQ. CDR3 length: 16 amino acids. Trimming took off 0 bases at V and 5 bases at J, with 17 bases between the two ends. Of note for this clone: What it binds is not known.

Clones were sequenced by immunoSEQ multiplex PCR, and TCRdb holds only the in-frame ones, with some missing. The table includes approximately 70,000 clones, approximately 88% detected once. This TCR was recovered from an adult who received the MenACWY meningococcal vaccine as a control. The rearrangement uses TRBV5-1 and TRBJ1-1; D perhaps matches TRBD1 (5 bases). The sample here was peripheral blood, taken 28 days after the second dose of the MenACWY control vaccine. The CDR3 reads CASSLDSGRVGTEAFF. The CDR3 DNA is TGCGCCAGCAGCTTGGACTCAGGGAGGGTAGGGACTGAAGCTTTCTTT.